The 4 T cell receptor beta chains presented below share a single source sample, sequenced in a study of cytomegalovirus exposure and HLA in healthy donors. Use of 60 Vbeta and 13 Jbeta primers characterized the PCR. TCRdb's table, derived via immunoSEQ multiplex PCR, lists solely in-frame clones and lacks some. This sample carries approximately 190,000 clones, roughly 80% of them seen once, and the ten largest clones take 6.3%. Sequenced: PBMCs. These TCRs come from a man in his forties in good health and CMV-seropositive.

The V and J genes are TRBV2 and TRBJ1-2, with D possibly matching TRBD1 (6 bases). Germline values: CDR1 SNHLY, CDR2 FYNNEI. V was shortened by 5 bases and J by 4 bases, with 11 bases between the two germline ends. The length of the CDR3 is 13 residues. CDR3 nucleotides: TGTGCCAGCAGTCCCCAGGACAGCTATGGCTACACCTTC. It specifies CASSPQDSYGYTF.

The chain has TRBV19 and TRBJ2-7; TRBD1 matches at 8 bases. Germline V gene data show CDR1 as LNHDA and CDR2 as SQIVND (reference sequence). The CDR3 contains 14 residues. V trimming: 6 bases; J trimming: 0 bases; junction bases outside the gene matches: 4. The CDR3 DNA reads TGTGCCAGTAGCGACAGGGGCCTCTCCTACGAGCAGTACTTC. Encoded protein: CASSDRGLSYEQYF.

V is TRBV18 and J is TRBJ2-2; D is ambiguous. CDR1 is KGHSH, CDR2 LQKENI, per germline. V dropped 1 base and J dropped 4 bases, with 10 bases sitting between them. The CDR3 has 15 residues. The CDR3 sequence: CASSPLLESTGELFF. CDR3 nucleotides: TGTGCCAGCTCACCACTATTAGAATCCACCGGGGAGCTGTTTTTT.

The V and J genes are TRBV5-1 and TRBJ2-5; TRBD2 aligns across 14 bases. The germline CDR1 and CDR2 sequences are SGHRS and YFSETQ. After removal of 2 bases from V and 5 bases from J, the junction contained 5 bases not matched to a gene. The CDR3 extends over 16 amino acids. The CDR3 spells CASSFMTSGGAETQYF. CDR3 DNA sequence: TGCGCCAGCAGCTTTATGACTAGCGGGGGGGCGGAGACCCAGTACTTC. Full variable domain (missing parts from reference TRBV5-1 and TRBJ2-5): KAGVTQTPRYLIKTRGQQVTLSCSPISGHRSVSWYQQTPGQGLQFLFEYFSETQRNKGNFPGRFSGRQFSNSRSEMNVSTLELGDSALYLCASSFMTSGGAETQYFGPGTRLLVL.